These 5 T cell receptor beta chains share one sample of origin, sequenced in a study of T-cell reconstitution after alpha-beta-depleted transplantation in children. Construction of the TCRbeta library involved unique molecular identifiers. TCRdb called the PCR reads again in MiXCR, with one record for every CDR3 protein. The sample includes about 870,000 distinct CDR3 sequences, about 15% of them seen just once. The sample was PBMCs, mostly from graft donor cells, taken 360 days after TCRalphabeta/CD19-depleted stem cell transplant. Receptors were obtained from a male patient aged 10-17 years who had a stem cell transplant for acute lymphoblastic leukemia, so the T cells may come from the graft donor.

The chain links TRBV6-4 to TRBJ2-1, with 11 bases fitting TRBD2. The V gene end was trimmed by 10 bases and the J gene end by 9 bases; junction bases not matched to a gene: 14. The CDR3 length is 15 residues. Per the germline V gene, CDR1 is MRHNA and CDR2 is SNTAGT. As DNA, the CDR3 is TGTGCCACCTCTCGGGGTACTAGCGGGAGTGTTGAGCAGTTCTTC. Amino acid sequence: CATSRGTSGSVEQFF.

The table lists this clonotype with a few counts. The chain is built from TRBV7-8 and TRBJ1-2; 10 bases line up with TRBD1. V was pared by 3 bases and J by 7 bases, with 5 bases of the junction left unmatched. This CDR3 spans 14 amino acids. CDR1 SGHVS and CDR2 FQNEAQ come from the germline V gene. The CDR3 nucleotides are TGTGCCAGCAGCTTCGACCGGGACAGGGGTGGCTACACCTTC. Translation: CASSFDRDRGGYTF.

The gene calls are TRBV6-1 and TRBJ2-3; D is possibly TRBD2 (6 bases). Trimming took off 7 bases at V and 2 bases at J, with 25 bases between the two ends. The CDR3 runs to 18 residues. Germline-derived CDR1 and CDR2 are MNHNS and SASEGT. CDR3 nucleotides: TGTGCCAGCACCCACATCCACATGGGAGGCGACCCCACAGATACGCAGTATTTT. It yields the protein CASTHIHMGGDPTDTQYF.

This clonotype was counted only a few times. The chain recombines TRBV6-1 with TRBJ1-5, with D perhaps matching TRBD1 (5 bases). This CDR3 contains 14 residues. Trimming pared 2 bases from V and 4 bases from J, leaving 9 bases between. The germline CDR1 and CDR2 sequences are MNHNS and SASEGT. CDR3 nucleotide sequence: TGTGCCAGCAGTGAATGGGGGGTTAATCAGCCCCAGCATTTT. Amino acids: CASSEWGVNQPQHF.

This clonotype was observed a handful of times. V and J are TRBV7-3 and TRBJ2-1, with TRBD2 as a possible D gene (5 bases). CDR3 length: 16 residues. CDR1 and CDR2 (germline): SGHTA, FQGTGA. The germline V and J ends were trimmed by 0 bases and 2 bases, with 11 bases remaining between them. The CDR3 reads CASSLTIGEPYNEQFF. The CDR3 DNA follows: TGTGCCAGCAGCTTAACGATCGGGGAACCCTACAATGAGCAGTTCTTC. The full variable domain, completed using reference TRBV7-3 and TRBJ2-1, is GAGVSQTPSNKVTEKGKYVELRCDPISGHTALYWYRQSLGQGPEFLIYFQGTGAADDSGLPNDRFFAVRPEGSVSTLKIQRTERGDSAVYLCASSLTIGEPYNEQFFGPGTRLTVL.